Each of the 10 T cell receptor beta chains below was sequenced from the same sample in a study of blood T cell repertoires in COVID-19. TCRdb's table, derived via immunoSEQ multiplex PCR, lists solely in-frame clones and lacks some. The sample contains tens of thousands of clones, roughly 90% of which appear only once. The specimen sequenced was peripheral blood. The receptors here all came from a human donor in a cohort sampled during active COVID-19.

The chain employs TRBV28 and TRBJ2-7; 11 bases align to TRBD2. This CDR3 spans 19 amino acids. Unmatched junction bases numbered 18, after V lost 5 bases and J lost 3 bases. In germline, CDR1 is MDHEN, CDR2 SYDVKM. This CDR3 reads CASSRNWVAGGRRDYEQYF. As DNA, the CDR3 is TGTGCCAGCAGTCGGAATTGGGTAGCGGGAGGGAGGAGGGACTACGAGCAGTACTTC.

This chain joins TRBV29-1 and TRBJ2-1, with 9 positions matching TRBD1. This CDR3 is 13 amino acids long. Trimming at V came to 6 bases and at J to 6 bases, leaving 6 bases not matched to a gene. From germline, CDR1 is SQVTM and CDR2 ANQGSEA. This CDR3 is CSVGPTGGNEQFF. The DNA of the CDR3 is TGCAGCGTAGGACCGACAGGGGGCAATGAGCAGTTCTTC.

The chain links TRBV6-5 to TRBJ1-1; D possibly corresponds to TRBD1 (5 bases). The germline CDR1 and CDR2 sequences are MNHEY and SVGAGI. V dropped 7 bases and J dropped 0 bases, with 12 bases sitting between them. CDR3 size: 14 residues. CDR3 bases: TGTGCCAGCACCCCCGGGGGGGTGAACACTGAAGCTTTCTTT. Protein: CASTPGGVNTEAFF.

The chain is built from TRBV5-1 and TRBJ2-2, with 7 bases matching TRBD2. This CDR3 contains 15 residues. In germline, CDR1 is SGHRS, CDR2 YFSETQ. The J segment lost 4 bases and the V segment lost 0 bases, leaving 3 bases of the junction unmatched. CDR3 DNA sequence: TGCGCCAGCAGCTTGGCTACGGGGGGCACCGGGGAGCTGTTTTTT. Translation gives CASSLATGGTGELFF.

The chain is built from TRBV7-9 and TRBJ1-1, with D tentatively TRBD1 (6 bases). Trimming removed 5 bases from V and 4 bases from J, with 14 bases in between. Germline CDR1 reads SEHNR; CDR2 reads FQNEAQ (reference sequence). This CDR3 spans 14 amino acids. The chain's CDR3 is CASSNEGVGTEAFF. CDR3 DNA: TGTGCCAGCAGCAACGAGGGGGTGGGCACTGAAGCTTTCTTT.

V gene TRBV5-1 combines with J gene TRBJ2-3; D is perhaps TRBD2 (6 bases). With 4 bases removed from V and 0 bases from J, the gap between germline ends came to 12 bases. The CDR3 is 15 residues long. The germline V gene has CDR1 SGHRS and CDR2 YFSETQ. CDR3 in amino acids: CASSTEGGSTDTQYF. The CDR3 DNA reads as TGCGCCAGCAGCACGGAGGGCGGGAGCACAGATACGCAGTATTTT.

This sequence joins TRBV7-2 and TRBJ2-7, with 12 bases aligning to TRBD2. V dropped 5 bases and J dropped 8; count of bases not matched to a gene: 10. This CDR3 comprises 15 residues. From germline, CDR1 is SGHTA and CDR2 FQGNSA. CDR3 sequence reads: CASSRTSGDSSQQYF. CDR3 nucleotide sequence: TGTGCCAGCAGCCGGACTAGCGGGGATTCCTCCCAGCAGTACTTC. Combining the CDR3 with reference TRBV7-2 and TRBJ2-7 gives the whole variable domain GAGVSQSPSNKVTEKGKDVELRCDPISGHTALYWYRQSLGQGLEFLIYFQGNSAPDKSGLPSDRFSAERTGGSVSTLTIQRTQQEDSAVYLCASSRTSGDSSQQYFGPGTRLTVT.

V usage is TRBV4-2 and J usage is TRBJ2-1; 7 bases match TRBD2. CDR3 length: 19 amino acids. CDR1 is LGHNA, CDR2 YNFKEQ, per germline. V trimming: 3 bases; J trimming: 2 bases; junction bases outside the gene matches: 16. CDR3 in amino acids: CASSQRGVYTSETYNEQFF. The DNA of the CDR3 is TGTGCCAGCAGCCAGAGGGGAGTTTATACTAGCGAGACCTACAATGAGCAGTTCTTC.

The CDR3 protein is CSAGVVTNTEAFF. CDR3 coding DNA: TGCAGCGCCGGAGTAGTCACGAACACTGAAGCTTTCTTT. V and J are TRBV29-1 and TRBJ1-1; no clear D. The CDR3 is made up of 13 amino acids. With 7 bases removed from V and 1 base from J, the gap between germline ends came to 13 bases. Germline assignment: CDR1 SQVTM and CDR2 ANQGSEA. Drawing the rest from reference TRBV29-1 and TRBJ1-1, the complete variable domain is SAVISQKPSRDICQRGTSLTIQCQVDSQVTMMFWYRQQPGQSLTLIATANQGSEATYESGFVIDKFPISRPNLTFSTLTVSNMSPEDSSIYLCSAGVVTNTEAFFGQGTRLTVV.

V gene TRBV19 combines with J gene TRBJ2-3, with D possibly being TRBD1 (6 bases). CDR3 length: 16 residues. V lost 5 bases to trimming and J lost 3 bases, with 18 bases between them. The germline gives CDR1 LNHDA, CDR2 SQIVND (reference sequence). The CDR3 is CASSLTGTPWTDTQYF. CDR3 DNA: TGTGCCAGTAGTTTAACCGGGACACCATGGACAGATACGCAGTATTTT.